The 20 T cell receptor beta chains below come from one sample, sequenced in a study of CD8+CD57+ T cells in acquired aplastic anemia. All sequencing subjects had displayed CD8+CD57+ cell expansion on flow cytometry. Genomic DNA provided the template from which TCR beta VDJ and CDR3 profiles were obtained. TCRdb reprocessed the reads with MiXCR, giving one entry per CDR3 protein. The sample lists some 150,000 distinct CDR3 sequences, around 48% seen once, with roughly 1.2% in the top ten. Sequencing was done on a sample of sorted CD4+, CD8+, or CD8+CD57+ T cells (not recorded which) from PBMCs. These receptors were taken from a human donor with aplastic anemia.

This clonotype was picked up many times. This sequence joins TRBV12-3 or TRBV12-4 and TRBJ2-7; weak D call: TRBD1 (6 bases). This CDR3 contains 18 residues. V lost 3 bases and J 7 bases, leaving 28 bases between the germline ends. CDR3: CASSLGGRWGQGSLEQYF. CDR3 DNA: TGTGCCAGCAGTTTGGGCGGGCGGTGGGGACAAGGCTCGCTGGAGCAGTACTTC.

On this clonotype: A much more abundant neighbour one base away suggests this may be a read error. The V and J genes are TRBV11-1 and TRBJ1-1, with D possibly matching TRBD1 (5 bases). V lost 3 bases to trimming and J lost 0 bases, with 17 bases between them. Germline lookup yields CDR1 SGHAT and CDR2 FQDESV (reference sequence). There are 17 residues in the CDR3. CDR3 sequence: CASSLMWGSSVNTEAFF. For the CDR3, the DNA is TGTGCCAGCAGCTTGATGTGGGGCAGTAGCGTGAACACTGAAGCTTTCTTT. The variable domain in full, completed from reference TRBV11-1 and TRBJ1-1, reads EAEVAQSPRYKITEKSQAVAFWCDPISGHATLYWYRQILGQGPELLVQFQDESVVDDSQLPKDRFSAERLKGVDSTLKIQPAELGDSAMYLCASSLMWGSSVNTEAFFGQGTRLTVV.

This clonotype was picked up many times. V gene TRBV7-8 combines with J gene TRBJ1-4; D unresolved. Trimming left V 2 bases short and J 5 bases short, with 12 bases between. This CDR3 has 15 amino acids. CDR1 is SGHVS, CDR2 FQNEAQ, per germline. The CDR3 loop reads CASSLSIGGNEKLFF. In DNA, the CDR3 is TGTGCCAGCAGCTTATCCATAGGAGGGAATGAAAAACTGTTTTTT.

This clonotype has only one observation. Since a much larger clone is just one base distant, this may be a read error. The rearrangement links TRBV12-3 or TRBV12-4 to TRBJ1-5; maybe TRBD1 (5 bases). The CDR3 extends over 16 amino acids. CDR3 in DNA: TGTGCCAGCAGCCACCTCGGCGGGACCGGCAATCAGCCCCCGCATTTT. Translation gives CASSHLGGTGNQPPHF.

This clonotype was counted ten times or more. The gene calls are TRBV12-5 and TRBJ1-5, with D possibly TRBD1 on 6 matching bases. The length of the CDR3 is 14 residues. V gave up 3 bases and J gave up 1 base, with 7 bases separating them. Germline lookup yields CDR1 LGHNT and CDR2 FRNRAP. The CDR3 loop reads CASGFGGSNQPQHF. The CDR3 region has the DNA TGTGCTAGTGGTTTTGGGGGCAGCAATCAGCCCCAGCATTTT.

This clonotype came up once. The rearrangement links TRBV12-3 or TRBV12-4 to TRBJ2-7; the match to TRBD2 covers 7 bases. The DNA end favors TRBJ2-1, so the J call may be wrong. The CDR3 has 14 residues. CDR3 loop: CASNPSGEGYEQFF. CDR3 in DNA: TGTGCCAGCAACCCGAGCGGGGAAGGCTACGAGCAGTTCTTC.

As to this clonotype: A single base separates this from a much larger clone, so it may be a read error. The chain employs TRBV6-5 and TRBJ2-3; 7 nucleotides line up with TRBD2. Losses at the gene ends were 4 bases for V and 4 bases for J; bases not matched to a gene: 8. The CDR3 contains 15 residues. Germline V lookup: CDR1 MNHEY, CDR2 SVGAGI. Here the CDR3 DNA reads TGTGCCAGCAGTTGCGGGCCCCGGGGGGCAGATACGCAGTATTTT. Protein: CASSCGPRGADTQYF.

The chain combines TRBV29-1 with TRBJ2-7; 8 bases align to TRBD1. The CDR3 contains 14 residues. Germline CDR1 is SQVTM and CDR2 is ANQGSEA. Unmatched junction bases numbered 9, after V lost 6 bases and J lost 2 bases. In DNA, the CDR3 is TGCAGCGTCGACCCGGGACAGGATACCTACGAGCAGTACTTC. Translated: CSVDPGQDTYEQYF.

There are a few counts of this clonotype. The genes are TRBV6-5 and TRBJ1-1; possibly TRBD1 for D (5 bases). The CDR3 length is 15 residues. Trimming took off 7 bases at V and 5 bases at J, with 20 bases between the two ends. Looked up from germline, CDR1 is MNHEY and CDR2 is SVGAGI. Written as DNA, the CDR3 is TGTGCCAGCATTACTGGGGCCCCTGGGCGTACTGAAGCTTTCTTT. This sequence encodes CASITGAPGRTEAFF.

This chain uses TRBV20-1 with TRBJ2-3; 7 bases map to TRBD2. Germline values: CDR1 DFQATT, CDR2 SNEGSKA (reference sequence). The V and J ends lost 4 bases and 0 bases, in that order; junction bases with no gene match: 7. The CDR3 extends over 15 amino acids. The CDR3 loop reads CSAKSLAASTDTQYF. The CDR3 DNA reads as TGCAGTGCTAAGAGTCTAGCGGCCAGCACAGATACGCAGTATTTT.

This chain links TRBV19 with TRBJ2-1, with TRBD1 as a possible D gene (5 bases). The CDR3 is 14 amino acids. Trimming pared 3 bases from V and 7 bases from J, leaving 13 bases between. Germline V gene data show CDR1 as LNHDA and CDR2 as SQIVND (reference sequence). Here the CDR3 DNA reads TGTGCCAGTAGTATTGGGGCAGGGTGGAATGAGCAGTTCTTC. Translation: CASSIGAGWNEQFF.

This clonotype was detected ten times or more. The chain links TRBV2 to TRBJ2-3, with TRBD1 matching over 7 bases. This CDR3 comprises 14 residues. Germline V gives CDR1 SNHLY, CDR2 FYNNEI. Trimming removed 6 bases from V and 5 bases from J; junction bases left unmatched: 8. CDR3: CASRRGPQGDTQYF. The DNA of the CDR3 is TGTGCCAGCAGAAGGGGGCCACAGGGAGATACGCAGTATTTT.

Points on this clonotype: A much larger clone differs by one base, so this may be a read error. This chain links TRBV5-1 with TRBJ2-1; D is ambiguous. CDR3 length: 15 residues. CDR1 is SGHRS and CDR2 is YFSETQ in the germline V gene. CDR3 residues: CASGLDWSSYNEQFF. The CDR3, as DNA: TGCGCCAGCGGCTTGGATTGGAGCTCCTACAATGAGCAGTTCTTC.

In DNA form, the CDR3 reads TGTGCCAGCAGTTCCCAGGACAGGCCCTATAATTCACCCCTCCACTTT. Its translation: CASSSQDRPYNSPLHF. The chain couples TRBV6-2 or TRBV6-3 to TRBJ1-6; 7 bases are shared with TRBD1. Trimming took 4 bases from V and 2 from J; bases not matched to a gene: 5. The CDR3 is made up of 16 amino acids. Looked up from germline, CDR1 is MNHEY and CDR2 is SVGEGT.

This clonotype was found many times. The rearrangement links TRBV3-1 to TRBJ2-7, with a tentative D call TRBD2 (5 bases). Germline CDR1 LGHDT, CDR2 YNNKEL (reference sequence). V lost 1 base, J lost 4 bases, and 14 bases lay in between. CDR3 length: 15 residues. CDR3: CASSQVPSFTYEQYF. Written as DNA, the CDR3 is TGTGCCAGCAGCCAAGTCCCTAGCTTTACGTACGAGCAGTACTTC.

A remark on this clonotype: The conserved final phenylalanine or tryptophan is absent from the CDR3, which likely points to a read error. The V gene is TRBV20-1, the J gene TRBJ2-5, with unresolved D. Germline CDR1 DFQATT, CDR2 SNEGSKA (reference sequence). CDR3 length: 14 residues. The germline V and J ends were trimmed by 3 bases and 5 bases, with 16 bases remaining between them. The CDR3 here is CSARVDVVRETQYY. The DNA of the CDR3 is TGCAGTGCTAGGGTAGATGTGGTGAGGGAGACCCAGTACTAC.

This clonotype was counted between two and nine times. CDR3 protein: CASSSGLAVDTQYF. Here the CDR3 DNA reads TGTGCCAGCAGCTCGGGACTAGCGGTGGATACGCAGTATTTT. The gene calls are TRBV7-8 and TRBJ2-3; 11 bases are shared with TRBD2. Germline assignment: CDR1 SGHVS and CDR2 FQNEAQ. The V gene end was trimmed by 4 bases and the J gene end by 6 bases; junction bases not matched to a gene: 3. The CDR3 consists of 14 residues. Full variable domain (remainder filled in from reference TRBV7-8 and TRBJ2-3): GAGVSQSPRYKVAKRGQDVALRCDPISGHVSLFWYQQALGQGPEFLTYFQNEAQLDKSGLPSDRFFAERPEGSVSTLKIQRTQQEDSAVYLCASSSGLAVDTQYFGPGTRLTVL.

The sample holds many counts of this clonotype. Its ends do not fully match the called genes, so a read error is possible. The CDR3 is CATSGDRGTYEQYF. CDR3 DNA: TGTGCCACCAGCGGAGACAGGGGGACCTACGAGCAGTACTTC. The chain has TRBV15 and TRBJ2-7; TRBD1 aligns across 9 bases. This CDR3 has 14 amino acids. The germline V gene encodes CDR1 LNHNV and CDR2 YYDKDF (reference sequence).

This clonotype was counted once. V is TRBV25-1 and J is TRBJ2-1, with D perhaps TRBD2 (5 bases). From germline, CDR1 is MGHDK and CDR2 SYGVNS. The CDR3 contains 11 residues. Trimming left V 6 bases short and J 8 bases short, with 8 bases between. The CDR3 spells CASSQADEQFF. DNA of the CDR3: TGTGCCAGCAGCCAAGCGGATGAGCAGTTCTTC.

This clonotype was detected ten times or more. The J gene is TRBJ1-2, the V gene TRBV13; D remains ambiguous. CDR3 length: 15 residues. Germline CDR1 is PRHDT and CDR2 is FYEKMQ (reference sequence). V lost 5 bases, J lost 3 bases, and 16 bases lay in between. For the CDR3, the DNA is TGTGCCAGCAGCCGTGCGGGCCGTCTGGACTATGGCTACACCTTC. This codes for CASSRAGRLDYGYTF. Full variable domain (missing parts from reference TRBV13 and TRBJ1-2): AAGVIQSPRHLIKEKRETATLKCYPIPRHDTVYWYQQGPGQDPQFLISFYEKMQSDKGSIPDRFSAQQFSDYHSELNMSSLELGDSALYFCASSRAGRLDYGYTFGSGTRLTVV.